The next 14 T cell receptor beta chains were all read from a single sample in a study of vaccination and CD4 T cells after COVID-19 (dated by TCRdb to between 2021 and 2023). The library was obtained by PCR. These reads were obtained on an Illumina iSeq 100. DNA from cultured CD4+ T cells underwent TCR sequencing with the Oncomine TCR Beta short-read assay at the Johns Hopkins FTIC core. TCRdb's own reprocessing of the public reads used fastp at Q25 and MiXCR and kept productive beta chains. All rows with the same CDR3 protein become a single entry with the most common DNA and genes. For this sample there are approximately 9,800 distinct CDR3 sequences; around 38% appear just once. Together, the top ten hold around 11% of the sample. Antigens for these TCRs are unknown. Taken with the paper, the label for treatment or condition translates to: roughly 10-day PBMC culture with coronavirus spike peptide pools or control peptides (ViraFEST assay). CD4+ T cells from unexposed donors were collected before the COVID-19 pandemic (2011-2018).

Sequenced material: CD4+ T cells from blood, cultured in vitro. These receptors all stem from a human donor in good health.

This clonotype was counted only a few times. The chain recombines TRBV11-3 with TRBJ2-3; D gene unclear. This CDR3 has 13 residues. Germline CDR1 is SGHNT and CDR2 is YENEEA. V was cut by 2 bases and J by 3 bases, with 6 bases left in between. CDR3 residues: CASSLRETDTQYF. CDR3 DNA: TGTGCCAGCAGCTTACGAGAAACAGATACGCAGTATTTT.

This CDR3 is CASSIVGAGSNYGYTF. Written as DNA, the CDR3 is TGTGCCAGTAGTATAGTGGGCGCAGGGTCTAACTATGGCTACACCTTC. The chain carries TRBV19 and TRBJ1-2; D may be TRBD1 (5 bases). The V end was cut by 1 base, the J end by 0 bases, with 12 bases between. The germline V gene has CDR1 LNHDA and CDR2 SQIVND (reference sequence). CDR3 length: 16 amino acids.

The chain links TRBV19 to TRBJ1-2; D remains ambiguous. Trimming took 5 bases from V and 8 from J, leaving 12 bases between them. Germline assignment: CDR1 LNHDA and CDR2 SQIVND (reference sequence). This CDR3 spans 12 amino acids. This CDR3 reads CASSVGSKGYTF. The DNA for the CDR3 is TGTGCCAGTAGTGTCGGGTCCAAGGGCTACACCTTC.

The V gene is TRBV7-6, the J gene TRBJ2-5, with 8 bases identical to TRBD1. Germline-derived CDR1 and CDR2 are SGHVS and FNYEAQ. V lost 5 bases and J lost 4; bases outside the gene matches: 9. The CDR3 runs to 15 residues. The CDR3 reads CASSKGQGKRETQYF. The CDR3 nucleotides are TGTGCCAGCAGCAAAGGACAGGGAAAACGAGAGACCCAGTACTTC.

There are a few counts of this clonotype. The rearrangement links TRBV27 to TRBJ1-2; D gene ambiguous. Trimming cost V 6 bases and J 2 bases, with 25 bases left between them. Germline V gene lookup returns CDR1 MNHEY and CDR2 SMNVEV (reference sequence). The CDR3 is 18 residues long. CDR3 coding DNA: TGTGCCAGCAGCCCCGTCTATCGTGGGCTAAGGTTCAACTATGGCTACACCTTC. It is translated as CASSPVYRGLRFNYGYTF.

The chain is built from TRBV4-3 and TRBJ2-7; no firm D call. The germline CDR1 and CDR2 sequences are LGHNA and YSLEER. The germline V and J ends were trimmed by 5 bases and 5 bases, with 13 bases remaining between them. The CDR3 spans 13 residues. The CDR3 sequence: CASSLALLDEQYF. CDR3 in DNA: TGCGCCAGCAGCTTGGCCCTCCTCGACGAGCAGTACTTC.

The genes are TRBV20-1 and TRBJ1-1; 7 bases are a match to TRBD1. Germline V gene sequence: CDR1 DFQATT, CDR2 SNEGSKA (reference sequence). After removal of 5 bases from V and 5 bases from J, the junction contained 8 bases not matched to a gene. The CDR3 consists of 13 residues. CDR3 residues: CSALGGGRTEAFF. The DNA of the CDR3 is TGCAGTGCTCTGGGAGGGGGCAGGACTGAAGCTTTCTTT.

This chain connects TRBV9 to TRBJ2-7, with 9 bases matching TRBD1. The junction had 8 bases not matched to a gene; V was cut back by 4 bases and J by 3 bases. This CDR3 is 15 amino acids long. In germline, CDR1 is SGDLS, CDR2 YYNGEE. The CDR3, as DNA: TGTGCCAGCAGCCCGGGACAGGGTGTCCACTACGAGCAGTACTTC. Its protein product is CASSPGQGVHYEQYF.

CDR3 DNA sequence: TGTGCCAGCAGCCGAATTTCCGGGAGTAGGGGGAGCACAGATACGCAGTATTTT. It codes for CASSRISGSRGSTDTQYF. The V gene is TRBV4-2, the J gene TRBJ2-3; D tentatively reads TRBD1 or TRBD2 (6 bases each). Germline CDR1 is LGHNA and CDR2 is YNFKEQ. The CDR3 is 18 amino acids. V lost 4 bases to trimming and J lost 0 bases, with 20 bases between them.

V gene TRBV10-3 combines with J gene TRBJ2-7, with D unresolved. The V end was cut by 5 bases, the J end by 1 base, with 12 bases between. Per the germline V gene, CDR1 is ENHRY and CDR2 is SYGVKD. The CDR3 covers 14 residues. CDR3 region: CAISPDGTSYEQYF. CDR3 coding DNA: TGTGCCATCAGTCCCGACGGTACTTCCTACGAGCAGTACTTC.

The chain employs TRBV2 and TRBJ1-5, with D possibly TRBD1 on 5 matching bases. The CDR3 extends over 14 amino acids. Trimming shortened V by 5 bases and J by 0 bases, and 8 bases separated the two germline ends. CDR1 SNHLY and CDR2 FYNNEI come from the germline V gene. DNA for the CDR3: TGTGCCAGCAGTACTAGGGGTAGCAATCAGCCCCAGCATTTT. This sequence encodes CASSTRGSNQPQHF. The full variable domain, in which reference TRBV2 and TRBJ1-5 provide the parts outside the CDR3, is EPEVTQTPSHQVTQMGQEVILRCVPISNHLYFYWYRQILGQKVEFLVSFYNNEISEKSEIFDDQFSVERPDGSNFTLKIRSTKLEDSAMYFCASSTRGSNQPQHFGDGTRLSIL.

The rearrangement joins TRBV5-1 to TRBJ1-2; D is ambiguous. Germline CDR1 SGHRS, CDR2 YFSETQ. V was clipped by 4 bases and J by 2 bases, with 9 bases between them. The CDR3 is 13 residues long. The CDR3 loop reads CASSPDGNYGYTF. CDR3 nucleotide sequence: TGCGCCAGCAGCCCCGACGGGAACTATGGCTACACCTTC.

This clonotype was counted between two and nine times. The V gene is TRBV7-2, the J gene TRBJ2-7; D not certain. With 3 bases removed from V and 2 bases from J, the gap between germline ends came to 5 bases. The CDR3 covers 12 residues. Germline-derived CDR1 and CDR2 are SGHTA and FQGNSA. The CDR3 region is CASSFQAYEQYF. The CDR3 nucleotides are TGTGCCAGCAGCTTTCAAGCCTACGAGCAGTACTTC. Drawing the rest from reference TRBV7-2 and TRBJ2-7, the complete variable domain is GAGVSQSPSNKVTEKGKDVELRCDPISGHTALYWYRQSLGQGLEFLIYFQGNSAPDKSGLPSDRFSAERTGGSVSTLTIQRTQQEDSAVYLCASSFQAYEQYFGPGTRLTVT.

The chain combines TRBV14 with TRBJ2-7; 13 nucleotides agree with TRBD2. Per the germline V gene, CDR1 is SGHDN and CDR2 is FVKESK. Germline trimming cut 4 bases from V and 4 bases from J; bases unmatched to any gene: 4. The CDR3 spans 15 residues. For the CDR3, the DNA is TGTGCCAGCAGCCGGAGGACTAGCGGGAGATACGAGCAGTACTTC. This gives the protein CASSRRTSGRYEQYF.